In its sample, the clone carrying this TCR beta chain was seen a few times. What it binds is not known. Over 95% purity was reached by all sorted populations. These data originate in a study of beta chain features in type 1 diabetes. Points from the study as a whole: Researchers report that Type 1 diabetes patients had moderately but significantly shorter TCRB CDR3s across all four CD4+ subsets. The question left open here concerned HLA type influencing TCRB rearrangement.

Trimming pared 6 bases from V and 3 bases from J, leaving 14 bases between. This CDR3 has 14 residues. Germline assignment: CDR1 MDHEN and CDR2 SYDVKM. What was sequenced were expressed TCRB transcripts, since all of the isolated RNA had been reverse transcribed. About 3.7 million reads per sample were averaged for naive, central memory and regulatory samples. Profiled with immunoSEQ multiplex PCR; TCRdb holds only in-frame clones, not every one. The sample lists more than 150,000 clones, about an eighth seen once, with 0.62% in the top ten. The sequencing input was central memory CD4+ T cells from blood. V and J are TRBV28 and TRBJ2-5; TRBD2 might be the D (6 bases). The receptor was derived from a woman aged 18-29 years in good health. CDR3 coding DNA: TGTGCCAGCAGCCCAGCGGGCAGGAAAGAGACCCAGTACTTC. Translation: CASSPAGRKETQYF.